Listed here are 9 T cell receptor beta chains from one sample, sequenced in a study of cytomegalovirus exposure and HLA in healthy donors. PCR primers comprised 60 Vbeta and 13 Jbeta primers. Generated by immunoSEQ multiplex PCR, the TCRdb table keeps only in-frame clones and is missing some. The sample includes more than 90,000 clones, approximately 69% of them seen just once. The sample taken for sequencing was PBMCs. The source of these receptors is a woman between 50 and 59 years old in good health and CMV-seropositive.

This clone appeared many times. This chain uses TRBV5-5 with TRBJ2-7; D unclear. CDR3 length: 14 amino acids. Germline V gene lookup returns CDR1 SGHKS and CDR2 YYEKEE (reference sequence). V dropped 1 base and J dropped 0 bases, with 8 bases sitting between them. For the CDR3, the DNA is TGTGCCAGCAGCTTGTATCAGGACTCCTACGAGCAGTACTTC. The encoded protein is CASSLYQDSYEQYF.

The J gene is TRBJ1-3, the V gene TRBV6-4, with D uncertain. The CDR3 is 13 residues long. CDR1 is MRHNA and CDR2 is SNTAGT in the germline V gene. V was clipped by 3 bases and J by 2 bases, with 5 bases between them. The CDR3 is CASSDQAGNTIYF. The CDR3 DNA reads TGTGCCAGCAGTGATCAGGCTGGAAACACCATATATTTT.

The chain uses TRBV4-2 and TRBJ2-7; 7 bases fit TRBD2. The CDR3 is 15 amino acids. Germline CDR1 is LGHNA and CDR2 is YNFKEQ. V lost 4 bases and J lost 0; bases outside the gene matches: 6. DNA for the CDR3: TGTGCCAGCAGCCCCGCAGCGGGGATCTCCTACGAGCAGTACTTC. Translated, it gives CASSPAAGISYEQYF.

The rearrangement links TRBV7-2 to TRBJ1-1; D is possibly TRBD1 (6 bases). CDR3 length equals 13 residues. V lost 1 base and J 7 bases, leaving 10 bases between the germline ends. Germline lookup yields CDR1 SGHTA and CDR2 FQGNSA. CDR3 amino acids: CASSLGQANEAFF. Written as DNA, the CDR3 is TGTGCCAGCAGCTTAGGACAGGCCAATGAAGCTTTCTTT.

The CDR3 here is CASSRQTGEVETQYF. CDR3 DNA sequence: TGTGCCAGCAGTAGACAGACAGGGGAGGTTGAGACCCAGTACTTC. The chain couples TRBV28 to TRBJ2-5; 8 bases are shared with TRBD1. Germline V gene sequence: CDR1 MDHEN, CDR2 SYDVKM. The ends lost 5 bases at V and 5 bases at J; junction bases unmatched: 10. The CDR3 is 15 amino acids.

The rearrangement uses TRBV4-3 and TRBJ1-5; D is uncertain. V was shortened by 1 base and J by 5 bases, with 21 bases between the two germline ends. Germline CDR1 reads LGHNA; CDR2 reads YSLEER. The CDR3 sequence is 18 residues long. The CDR3 DNA follows: TGCGCCAGCAGCCAAGGGCTCAGACCGCCCGACTCTTATCAGCCCCAGCATTTT. It specifies CASSQGLRPPDSYQPQHF.

This clone was seen only a few times. This chain uses TRBV7-6 with TRBJ1-5; no definite D call. The CDR3 extends over 14 amino acids. V was cut by 3 bases and J by 1 base, with 7 bases left in between. Looked up from germline, CDR1 is SGHVS and CDR2 is FNYEAQ. For the CDR3, the DNA is TGTGCCAGCAGCTTCCCGCAGAGCAATCAGCCCCAGCATTTT. Translating gives CASSFPQSNQPQHF.

The chain carries TRBV7-2 and TRBJ2-7, with D maybe TRBD2 (5 bases). V was cut by 3 bases and J by 5 bases, with 11 bases left in between. CDR3 length equals 13 residues. In germline, CDR1 is SGHTA, CDR2 FQGNSA. The CDR3 nucleotides are TGTGCCAGCAGCTTTTCACTAGTTGACGAGCAGTACTTC. Protein sequence: CASSFSLVDEQYF. Together with reference TRBV7-2 and TRBJ2-7, the CDR3 gives the full variable domain: GAGVSQSPSNKVTEKGKDVELRCDPISGHTALYWYRQSLGQGLEFLIYFQGNSAPDKSGLPSDRFSAERTGGSVSTLTIQRTQQEDSAVYLCASSFSLVDEQYFGPGTRLTVT.

The CDR3 DNA sequence: TGTGCCAGCAGCTTAGCTTGGCTCCTGAACACCGGGGAGCTGTTTTTT. Encoded protein: CASSLAWLLNTGELFF. V is TRBV11-2 and J is TRBJ2-2; D unresolved. CDR3 size: 16 residues. The V gene lost 1 base and the J gene lost 1 base, with 10 bases spanning the gap. CDR1 SGHAT and CDR2 FQNNGV come from the germline V gene.